This TCR beta chain was sequenced for a study of shared clonotypes between healthy human individuals. The repertoire was sequenced with immunoSEQ multiplex PCR; TCRdb's copy has only in-frame clones and lacks some. Here the sample spans 600,000 to 700,000 clones, around three quarters being singletons. Sample: memory CD4+ T cells sorted from blood. The subset denotes: CD45RA-negative fraction. The source is a woman aged 25-40 years in good health.

The CDR3: CSVEEDGQGSYEQYF. In DNA, the CDR3 is TGCAGCGTTGAAGAGGACGGACAGGGATCCTACGAGCAGTACTTC. The gene calls are TRBV29-1 and TRBJ2-7; 8 nucleotides match TRBD1. V dropped 0 bases and J dropped 1; count of bases not matched to a gene: 5. The CDR3 has 15 amino acids. CDR1 is SQVTM, CDR2 ANQGSEA, per germline.